A selection of T cell receptor beta chains follows, all from one sample in a study of T cell responses to AZD1222 COVID-19 vaccine. Libraries were prepared by immunoSEQ multiplex PCR; TCRdb keeps only in-frame clonotypes and omits some of them. The sample has 100,000 to 150,000 clones; 86% are singletons. The starting material was peripheral blood, obtained on day 0 of AZD1222 vaccination. The receptors originated from an adult in good health. Both conserved end residues are part of each CDR3. D genes are given only for firm matches. Expanded clones get a size class; other rows say once, few or many, or leave the size out.

clone size,V gene,J gene,D gene,CDR3 protein,CDR3 DNA
-,TRBV4-3,TRBJ2-7,TRBD2,CASSQTSGRIYEQYF,TGCGCCAGCAGCCAAACTAGCGGGAGGATCTACGAGCAGTACTTC
-,TRBV7-9,TRBJ2-7,-,CASSLGQGRDLYF,TGTGCCAGCAGCTTGGGACAAGGCCGAGACTTGTACTTC
-,TRBV4-3,TRBJ1-4,-,CASSQDPPRGVGLSEKLFF,TGCGCCAGCAGCCAAGATCCTCCCAGAGGGGTGGGTTTAAGTGAAAAACTGTTTTTT
once,TRBV20-1,TRBJ1-3,-,CSASPGPLSGNTIYF,TGCAGTGCTAGTCCCGGGCCCCTCTCTGGAAACACCATATATTTT
-,TRBV7-2,TRBJ2-3,TRBD2,CASSLADNPIVAGVSTDTQYF,TGTGCCAGCAGCTTAGCCGATAATCCGATAGTAGCGGGTGTTAGCACAGATACGCAGTATTTT
-,TRBV3-1/TRBV3-2,TRBJ2-3,-,CASSVTTGDTQYF,TGTGCCAGCAGCGTGACGACCGGAGATACGCAGTATTTT
-,TRBV5-1,TRBJ2-1,-,CASSLDGVAQLTYNEQFF,TGCGCCAGCAGCTTGGATGGTGTAGCCCAACTAACCTACAATGAGCAGTTCTTC
-,TRBV28,TRBJ2-3,-,CASEDYSTDTQYF,TGTGCCAGTGAGGACTACAGCACAGATACGCAGTATTTT
once,TRBV11-2,TRBJ1-1,-,CASSLTTQGTEAFF,TGTGCCAGCAGCTTAACCACTCAGGGGACTGAAGCTTTCTTT
-,TRBV29-1,TRBJ1-2,-,CSVNSGGYGYTF,TGCAGCGTTAATTCAGGTGGCTATGGCTACACCTTC
few,TRBV10-3,TRBJ2-5,TRBD2,CATGTSGGALQETQYF,TGTGCCACTGGGACTAGCGGGGGCGCCCTCCAAGAGACCCAGTACTTC
few,TRBV18,TRBJ1-1,TRBD1,CASSPGQVPNTEAFF,TGTGCCAGCTCACCCGGACAGGTCCCGAACACTGAAGCTTTCTTT
-,TRBV9,TRBJ2-7,TRBD1,CASTTGQGGYEQYF,TGTGCCAGCACTACGGGACAGGGGGGATACGAGCAGTACTTC
-,TRBV18,TRBJ1-2,TRBD1,CASSPGQTSYGYTF,TGTGCCAGCTCACCGGGACAGACTAGCTATGGCTACACCTTC
-,TRBV3-1/TRBV3-2,TRBJ2-5,TRBD1,CASSPGQTGVRETQYF,TGTGCCAGCAGCCCTGGACAGACAGGGGTGCGGGAGACCCAGTACTTC
once,TRBV7-8,TRBJ1-1,-,CASSYRQESTEAFF,TGTGCCAGCAGCTACCGACAGGAGTCTACTGAAGCTTTCTTT
-,TRBV7-9,TRBJ2-1,TRBD2,CASSLSGGSYNEQFF,TGTGCCAGCAGCCTTAGCGGGGGGTCCTACAATGAGCAGTTCTTC
-,TRBV9,TRBJ2-7,TRBD1,CASSVGTGVYEQYF,TGTGCCAGCAGCGTCGGGACAGGGGTATACGAGCAGTACTTC
-,TRBV28,TRBJ2-3,-,CASSPVSDTQYF,TGTGCCAGCAGTCCGGTCTCGGATACGCAGTATTTT
once,TRBV3-1/TRBV3-2,TRBJ2-6,-,CASSPGAGLGANVLTF,TGTGCCAGCAGCCCGGGGGCGGGGCTCGGGGCCAACGTCCTGACTTTC